The text below deals with one T cell receptor (beta chain). The antigen is undetermined. The repertoire was sequenced with immunoSEQ multiplex PCR; TCRdb's copy has only in-frame clones and lacks some. The repertoire has around 110,000 clones, 60% to 85% of them found once; the top ten carry about 4.5%. PCR or immunohistochemistry showed mismatch repair deficiency in every enrolled patient. The TCR-sequenced patients were a few responders to pembrolizumab. The data were taken from a study of PD-1 blockade in mismatch repair-deficient tumors. The study's findings and limits: Tumor-resident clones, often undetectable pretreatment in blood, expanded then contracted after pembrolizumab.

The sequencing here drew on peripheral blood, taken 60 weeks after starting pembrolizumab. The clonotype was recovered from an adult with mismatch repair-deficient cancer.

The CDR3 coding sequence is TGTGCCAGTAGTATAGCACAGGGGGCAGGGGAGACCCAGTACTTC. This encodes CASSIAQGAGETQYF. This chain links TRBV19 with TRBJ2-5; TRBD1 matches at 9 bases. V shed 1 base and J 5 bases; nucleotides not matched to a gene: 5. CDR3 length: 15 amino acids. Germline V lookup: CDR1 LNHDA, CDR2 SQIVND (reference sequence).